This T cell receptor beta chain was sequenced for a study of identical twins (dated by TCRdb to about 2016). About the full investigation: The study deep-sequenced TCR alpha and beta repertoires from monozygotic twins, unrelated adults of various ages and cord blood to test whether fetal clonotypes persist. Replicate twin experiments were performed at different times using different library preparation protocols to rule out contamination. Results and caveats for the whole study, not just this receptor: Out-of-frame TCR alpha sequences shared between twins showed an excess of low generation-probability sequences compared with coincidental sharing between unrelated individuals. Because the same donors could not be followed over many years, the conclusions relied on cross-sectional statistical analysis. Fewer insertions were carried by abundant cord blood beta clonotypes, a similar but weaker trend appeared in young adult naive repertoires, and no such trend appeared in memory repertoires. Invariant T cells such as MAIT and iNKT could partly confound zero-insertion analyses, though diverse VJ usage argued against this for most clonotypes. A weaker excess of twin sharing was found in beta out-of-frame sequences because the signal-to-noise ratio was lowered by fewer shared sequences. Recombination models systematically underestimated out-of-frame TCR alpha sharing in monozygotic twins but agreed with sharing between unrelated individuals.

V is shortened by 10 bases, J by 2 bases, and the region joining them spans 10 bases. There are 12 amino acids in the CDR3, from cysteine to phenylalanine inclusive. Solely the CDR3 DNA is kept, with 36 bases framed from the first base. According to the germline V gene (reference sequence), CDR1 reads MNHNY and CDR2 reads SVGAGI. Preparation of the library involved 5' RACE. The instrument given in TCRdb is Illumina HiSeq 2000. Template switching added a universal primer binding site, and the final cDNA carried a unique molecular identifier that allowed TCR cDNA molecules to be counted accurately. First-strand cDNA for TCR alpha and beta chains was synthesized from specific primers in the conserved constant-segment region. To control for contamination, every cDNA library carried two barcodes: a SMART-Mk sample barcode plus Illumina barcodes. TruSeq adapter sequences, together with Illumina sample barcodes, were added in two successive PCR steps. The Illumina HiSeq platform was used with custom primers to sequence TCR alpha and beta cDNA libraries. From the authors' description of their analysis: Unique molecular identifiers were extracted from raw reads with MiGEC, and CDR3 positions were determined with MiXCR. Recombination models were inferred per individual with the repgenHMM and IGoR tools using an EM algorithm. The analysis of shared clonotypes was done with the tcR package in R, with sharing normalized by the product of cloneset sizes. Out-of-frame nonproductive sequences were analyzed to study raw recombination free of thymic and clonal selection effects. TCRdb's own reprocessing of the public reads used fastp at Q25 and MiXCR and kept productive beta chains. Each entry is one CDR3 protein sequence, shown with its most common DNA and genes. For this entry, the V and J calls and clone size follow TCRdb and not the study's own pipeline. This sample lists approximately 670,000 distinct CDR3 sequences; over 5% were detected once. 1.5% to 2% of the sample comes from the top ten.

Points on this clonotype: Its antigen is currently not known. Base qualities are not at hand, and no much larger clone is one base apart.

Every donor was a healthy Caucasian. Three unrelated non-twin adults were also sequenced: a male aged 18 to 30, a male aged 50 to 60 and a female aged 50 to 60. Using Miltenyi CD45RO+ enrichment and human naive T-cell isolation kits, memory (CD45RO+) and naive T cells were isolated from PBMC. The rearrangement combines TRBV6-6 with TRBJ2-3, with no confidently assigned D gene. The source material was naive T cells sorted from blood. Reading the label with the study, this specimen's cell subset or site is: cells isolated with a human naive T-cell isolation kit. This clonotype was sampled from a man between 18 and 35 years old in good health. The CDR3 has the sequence CATYSVTDTQYF. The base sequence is TGTGCCACTTACTCAGTCACAGATACGCAGTATTTT.